The 9 T cell receptor beta chains below were found in one sample sequenced in a study of T cell repertoires in cytomegalovirus infection. TCRdb passed the reads through MiXCR, listing each CDR3 protein once. The data show 360,000 or so distinct CDR3 sequences, about a third seen once. Their antigens are not known. The specimen was cultured PBMCs, collected from culture after CMV antigen stimulation. The receptors were gathered from a human donor in good health (CMV status not recorded). Some clones in this sample may be carry-over from other donors' samples.

The chain links TRBV7-9 to TRBJ1-5; 8 bases are shared with TRBD1. J lost 9 bases, V lost 5 bases, and 9 bases had no gene match. Germline CDR1 reads SEHNR; CDR2 reads FQNEAQ (reference sequence). CDR3 length equals 14 residues. The CDR3 here is CASSADRVESPQHF. In DNA, the CDR3 is TGTGCCAGCAGCGCGGACAGGGTGGAATCGCCCCAGCATTTT.

For this clonotype: Relative to the germline gene, one junction end is altered; a read error may explain this. V gene TRBV7-2 combines with J gene TRBJ1-1; 9 bases map to TRBD1. The CDR3 is 15 residues long. Germline values: CDR1 SGHTA, CDR2 FQGNSA. This CDR3 is CASSPLTGGLAEACF. The DNA of the CDR3 is TGTGCCAGCAGCCCACTGACAGGGGGTTTGGCTGAAGCTTGCTTT.

There are many counts of this clonotype. The rearrangement links TRBV7-2 to TRBJ1-2; possibly TRBD1 for D (5 bases). The germline V and J ends were trimmed by 5 bases and 8 bases, with 15 bases remaining between them. This CDR3 has 13 residues. Germline CDR1 is SGHTA and CDR2 is FQGNSA. CDR3 in amino acids: CASSLRNRRGYTF. CDR3 sequence (DNA): TGTGCCAGCAGCCTTCGCAACAGGCGCGGCTACACCTTC.

This clonotype was seen only a few times. The chain employs TRBV14 and TRBJ2-5; D gene ambiguous. Trimming left V 4 bases short and J 5 bases short, with 11 bases between. There are 13 residues in the CDR3. Looked up from germline, CDR1 is SGHDN and CDR2 is FVKESK. The CDR3 nucleotides read TGTGCCAGCAGCCCAATGTGGAGCGAGACCCAGTACTTC. Its protein product is CASSPMWSETQYF. Supplemented by reference TRBV14 and TRBJ2-5, the full variable domain reads EAGVTQFPSHSVIEKGQTVTLRCDPISGHDNLYWYRRVMGKEIKFLLHFVKESKQDESGMPNNRFLAERTGGTYSTLKVQPAELEDSGVYFCASSPMWSETQYFGPGTRLLVL.

The V call is TRBV30, the J call TRBJ1-2; D gene uncertain. This CDR3 is 10 amino acids long. V was cut by 1 base and J by 13 bases, with 10 bases left in between. The V gene's germline CDR1 is GTSNPN and CDR2 SVGIG (reference sequence). Here the CDR3 DNA reads TGTGCCTGGAGTGGGGCCTGGCGCACCTTC. It yields the protein CAWSGAWRTF.

This clonotype was seen more than once but under ten times. The rearrangement links TRBV6-1 to TRBJ2-3; 8 bases are a match to TRBD2. The V gene end was trimmed by 6 bases and the J gene end by 3 bases; junction bases not matched to a gene: 8. The germline CDR1 and CDR2 sequences are MNHNS and SASEGT. This CDR3 contains 15 residues. CDR3 amino acids: CASRPRGGGTDTQYF. As DNA, the CDR3 is TGTGCCAGCAGACCCCGGGGGGGGGGGACAGATACGCAGTATTTT.

This clonotype was seen more than once but under ten times. The chain combines TRBV12-3 or TRBV12-4 with TRBJ2-1, with TRBD2 identical over 7 bases. This CDR3 is built from 14 residues. V dropped 5 bases and J dropped 4; count of bases not matched to a gene: 5. The CDR3 nucleotides are TGTGCCAGCAGTATCGGACTAGTTTACAATGAGCAGTTCTTC. This translates into CASSIGLVYNEQFF.

The V gene is TRBV5-6, the J gene TRBJ1-4, with 9 bases aligning to TRBD1. Germline loops: CDR1 SGHDT, CDR2 YYEEEE. The CDR3 totals 16 residues. V shed 2 bases and J 2 bases; nucleotides not matched to a gene: 4. CDR3 DNA sequence: TGTGCCAGCAGCTTCGGGACAGGGTCTACTAATGAAAAACTGTTTTTT. This encodes CASSFGTGSTNEKLFF. Full variable domain (rest looked up from reference TRBV5-6 and TRBJ1-4): DAGVTQSPTHLIKTRGQQVTLRCSPKSGHDTVSWYQQALGQGPQFIFQYYEEEERQRGNFPDRFSGHQFPNYSSELNVNALLLGDSALYLCASSFGTGSTNEKLFFGSGTQLSVL.

This clonotype came up a few times. The chain is built from TRBV15 and TRBJ2-1, with TRBD1 matching 12 bases. The CDR3 totals 16 residues. Germline CDR1 and CDR2: LNHNV and YYDKDF (reference sequence). V shed 5 bases and J 4 bases; nucleotides not matched to a gene: 6. CDR3 residues: CATSRDRGRRYNEQFF. CDR3 coding DNA: TGTGCCACCAGCCGGGACAGGGGGCGTAGGTACAATGAGCAGTTCTTC.